This T cell receptor (beta chain) was identified in a study of blood T cell repertoires in COVID-19. Whole-study context: Whether acute or convalescent, the COVID-19 samples came from the United States, Italy and Spain. T cells, B-cell-depleted T cells, or PBMCs provided the cDNA or gDNA that served as material.

The CDR3 runs to 15 residues. CDR1 is SGHNT and CDR2 is YYREEE in the germline V gene (reference sequence). V was clipped by 3 bases and J by 6 bases; unmatched bases: 2. Using immunoSEQ multiplex PCR, the repertoire was profiled, and TCRdb retains in-frame clones only, with some absent. Seen here are approximately 190,000 clones, about four fifths observed once, and the top ten hold around 6.9%. The specimen sequenced was peripheral blood. J is TRBJ2-1 and V is TRBV5-4; 14 bases map to TRBD2. The TCR originated in a man in his 60s with acute or convalescent COVID-19. CDR3 DNA: TGTGCCAGCAGCTCTGGACTAGCGGGAGGCAATGAGCAGTTCTTC. It yields the protein CASSSGLAGGNEQFF.